These 21 T cell receptor beta chains came from one sample sequenced in a study of STAT5B mutations in CD4+ large granular lymphocyte leukemia. Clones were read by immunoSEQ multiplex PCR, and TCRdb kept only the in-frame ones, dropping some. The sample carries tens of thousands of clones, roughly 75% recorded once. Sequenced: CD4+ T cells from blood buffy coats. These receptors all come from a human donor in good health.

This sequence joins TRBV19 and TRBJ2-7; the match to TRBD2 covers 9 bases. CDR1 and CDR2 from the germline V gene are LNHDA and SQIVND (reference sequence). There are 14 residues in the CDR3. V was clipped by 4 bases and J by 2 bases; unmatched bases: 3. In DNA form, the CDR3 reads TGTGCCAGTAGTAACGCGGGAGGGCCCTACGAGCAGTACTTC. Protein product: CASSNAGGPYEQYF.

This clone has a single count. This sequence joins TRBV5-4 and TRBJ2-5; D ambiguous. Germline-derived CDR1 and CDR2 are SGHNT and YYREEE (reference sequence). V lost 0 bases, J lost 1 base, and 10 bases lay in between. The CDR3 covers 15 residues. The CDR3 spells CASSLGPTAQETQYF. The CDR3 nucleotides read TGTGCCAGCAGCTTGGGACCAACAGCCCAAGAGACCCAGTACTTC.

The V gene is TRBV28, the J gene TRBJ2-7; D call uncertain. Per the germline V gene, CDR1 is MDHEN and CDR2 is SYDVKM. V was pared by 6 bases and J by 3 bases, with 9 bases between. CDR3 size: 12 residues. The CDR3 DNA is TGTGCCAGCAGACAACAACTCTACGAGCAGTACTTC. Residues: CASRQQLYEQYF.

The gene calls are TRBV27 and TRBJ1-4; TRBD1 matches at 7 bases. Per the germline V gene, CDR1 is MNHEY and CDR2 is SMNVEV (reference sequence). CDR3 length equals 15 residues. V shed 8 bases and J 10 bases; nucleotides not matched to a gene: 16. The CDR3 reads CASGDRQIAAGKLFF. CDR3 nucleotides: TGTGCCAGCGGGGACAGACAGATCGCCGCCGGAAAACTGTTTTTT.

The chain is built from TRBV7-3 and TRBJ2-5; 8 bases are a match to TRBD2. Germline CDR1 SGHTA, CDR2 FQGTGA. The CDR3 is 15 amino acids. V lost 0 bases to trimming and J lost 5 bases; unmatched junction nucleotides: 5. CDR3 in amino acids: CASSLTGREGETQYF. DNA for the CDR3: TGTGCCAGCAGCTTAACCGGGAGGGAGGGGGAGACCCAGTACTTC.

The table lists this clone with a few counts. The chain recombines TRBV2 with TRBJ1-1; 10 bases align to TRBD1. This CDR3 region has 14 residues. The germline gives CDR1 SNHLY, CDR2 FYNNEI. V dropped 9 bases and J dropped 2; count of bases not matched to a gene: 6. The CDR3 region is CARNGQGVNTEAFF. DNA for the CDR3: TGTGCCAGGAACGGACAGGGGGTCAACACTGAAGCTTTCTTT.

V usage is TRBV25-1 and J usage is TRBJ2-4; D is unclear. CDR3 size: 16 residues. Trimming took off 5 bases at V and 1 base at J, with 15 bases between the two ends. Germline V CDR1 and CDR2: MGHDK, SYGVNS. This chain's CDR3 is CASSSPGLRAKNIQYF. The CDR3 DNA follows: TGTGCCAGCAGTTCCCCGGGCCTTCGGGCCAAAAACATTCAGTACTTC.

V and J are TRBV28 and TRBJ1-2; no reliable D call. Trimming removed 7 bases at V and 2 bases at J, with 17 bases between. The CDR3 totals 15 residues. Per germline, CDR1 MDHEN and CDR2 SYDVKM. The CDR3 coding sequence is TGTGCCAGCACCCCTGTGGGGTTACAGAACTATGGCTACACCTTC. It specifies CASTPVGLQNYGYTF.

This rearrangement joins TRBV7-9 to TRBJ1-2, with TRBD1 matching over 9 bases. Losses at the gene ends were 1 base for V and 4 bases for J; bases not matched to a gene: 7. Germline V gives CDR1 SEHNR, CDR2 FQNEAQ (reference sequence). This CDR3 has 16 amino acids. The CDR3 protein is CASSLGIQGAFYGYTF. Here the CDR3 DNA reads TGTGCCAGCAGCTTAGGGATACAGGGGGCCTTCTATGGCTACACCTTC.

The chain couples TRBV19 to TRBJ2-7; the match to TRBD2 covers 8 bases. The CDR3 totals 15 residues. V lost 6 bases and J lost 4; bases outside the gene matches: 11. Germline loops: CDR1 LNHDA, CDR2 SQIVND (reference sequence). CDR3 bases: TGTGCCAGTAGATTCGCGGGGGGCGCGGAATACGAGCAGTACTTC. Encoded protein: CASRFAGGAEYEQYF. Full variable domain (missing parts from reference TRBV19 and TRBJ2-7): DGGITQSPKYLFRKEGQNVTLSCEQNLNHDAMYWYRQDPGQGLRLIYYSQIVNDFQKGDIAEGYSVSREKKESFPLTVTSAQKNPTAFYLCASRFAGGAEYEQYFGPGTRLTVT.

V is TRBV18 and J is TRBJ2-3; 10 bases match TRBD2. CDR3 length: 16 amino acids. The V gene end was trimmed by 4 bases and the J gene end by 3 bases; junction bases not matched to a gene: 7. In germline, CDR1 is KGHSH, CDR2 LQKENI. CDR3 DNA: TGTGCCAGCTCACGGACTAGCGGCCAAGGGACAGATACGCAGTATTTT. Translation: CASSRTSGQGTDTQYF.

The rearrangement joins TRBV4-3 to TRBJ2-7; D tentatively reads TRBD1 or TRBD2 (6 bases each). This CDR3 is 13 amino acids long. The V and J ends lost 1 base and 6 bases respectively, with 10 bases between them. Per germline, CDR1 LGHNA and CDR2 YSLEER. The CDR3 coding sequence is TGCGCCAGCAGCCAAGGGGGGGCGACCGAGCAGTACTTC. This gives the protein CASSQGGATEQYF.

The V gene is TRBV7-2, the J gene TRBJ2-2, with D unresolved. Germline loops: CDR1 SGHTA, CDR2 FQGNSA. The length of the CDR3 is 14 residues. Trimming cost V 1 base and J 6 bases, with 9 bases left between them. CDR3 DNA sequence: TGTGCCAGCAGCTTAGTTCGGATTTCCGGGGAGCTGTTTTTT. This codes for CASSLVRISGELFF.

The chain couples TRBV28 to TRBJ1-2; TRBD1 is a possible D gene (6 bases). The CDR3 extends over 13 amino acids. V was shortened by 4 bases and J by 8 bases, with 14 bases between the two germline ends. Germline CDR1 reads MDHEN; CDR2 reads SYDVKM. As DNA, the CDR3 is TGTGCCAGCAGTTCGCCACAGGGCGGCGGCTACACCTTC. As protein: CASSSPQGGGYTF.

The rearrangement links TRBV7-2 to TRBJ2-7, with 8 bases lining up with TRBD1. CDR3 length equals 14 residues. Germline V lookup: CDR1 SGHTA, CDR2 FQGNSA. V lost 3 bases and J lost 2; bases outside the gene matches: 3. The CDR3 reads CASSLDRDAYEQYF. DNA of the CDR3: TGTGCCAGCAGCTTGGACAGGGATGCCTACGAGCAGTACTTC.

The chain uses TRBV7-8 and TRBJ2-1; maybe TRBD1 (5 bases). Germline values: CDR1 SGHVS, CDR2 FQNEAQ. The CDR3 consists of 17 residues. V dropped 1 base and J dropped 0 bases, with 13 bases sitting between them. CDR3: CASSLGQGTNSYNEQFF. The CDR3 DNA follows: TGTGCCAGCAGCTTAGGGCAGGGAACTAACTCCTACAATGAGCAGTTCTTC.

The V call is TRBV28, the J call TRBJ2-7; 7 positions match TRBD2. V dropped 5 bases and J dropped 2; count of bases not matched to a gene: 3. CDR1 is MDHEN, CDR2 SYDVKM, per germline. The CDR3 length is 13 residues. CDR3 protein: CASSPRGTYEQYF. The DNA of the CDR3 is TGTGCCAGCAGTCCGCGGGGGACCTACGAGCAGTACTTC.

V gene TRBV7-8 combines with J gene TRBJ2-1, with D possibly matching TRBD2 (7 bases). V was cut by 5 bases and J by 2 bases, with 16 bases left in between. The length of the CDR3 is 16 residues. In germline, CDR1 is SGHVS, CDR2 FQNEAQ. This CDR3 is CASSRRGGGTYNEQFF. CDR3 DNA: TGTGCCAGCAGCAGGAGGGGGGGAGGCACCTACAATGAGCAGTTCTTC.

Points on this clone: The sample holds other DNA sequences that translate to the same CDR3. The rearrangement uses TRBV18 and TRBJ2-7, with 8 bases matching TRBD2. CDR1 KGHSH and CDR2 LQKENI come from the germline V gene. The CDR3 contains 13 residues. V gave up 3 bases and J gave up 5 bases; unmatched junction bases: 3. The CDR3 is CASSPRGGNEQYF. The CDR3 nucleotides read TGTGCCAGCTCACCCCGGGGGGGAAACGAGCAGTACTTC.

This clone was observed a single time. The V call is TRBV7-2, the J call TRBJ2-1, with 7 nucleotides matching TRBD1. The CDR3 is 15 residues long. The germline V gene has CDR1 SGHTA and CDR2 FQGNSA. V was clipped by 6 bases and J by 3 bases; unmatched bases: 8. The CDR3 here is CASSSTGDRYNEQFF. CDR3 coding DNA: TGTGCCAGCAGTTCTACAGGGGACCGCTACAATGAGCAGTTCTTC.

The V call is TRBV5-4, the J call TRBJ1-5; the D gene is possibly TRBD1 (5 bases). Germline loops: CDR1 SGHNT, CDR2 YYREEE (reference sequence). The V and J ends lost 2 bases and 4 bases respectively, with 13 bases between them. This CDR3 comprises 15 residues. For the CDR3, the DNA is TGTGCCAGCAGCTTCGGCGACAGACCTAATCAGCCCCAGCATTTT. Its protein product is CASSFGDRPNQPQHF. The full variable domain, its missing parts supplied by reference TRBV5-4 and TRBJ1-5, is ETGVTQSPTHLIKTRGQQVTLRCSSQSGHNTVSWYQQALGQGPQFIFQYYREEENGRGNFPPRFSGLQFPNYSSELNVNALELDDSALYLCASSFGDRPNQPQHFGDGTRLSIL.